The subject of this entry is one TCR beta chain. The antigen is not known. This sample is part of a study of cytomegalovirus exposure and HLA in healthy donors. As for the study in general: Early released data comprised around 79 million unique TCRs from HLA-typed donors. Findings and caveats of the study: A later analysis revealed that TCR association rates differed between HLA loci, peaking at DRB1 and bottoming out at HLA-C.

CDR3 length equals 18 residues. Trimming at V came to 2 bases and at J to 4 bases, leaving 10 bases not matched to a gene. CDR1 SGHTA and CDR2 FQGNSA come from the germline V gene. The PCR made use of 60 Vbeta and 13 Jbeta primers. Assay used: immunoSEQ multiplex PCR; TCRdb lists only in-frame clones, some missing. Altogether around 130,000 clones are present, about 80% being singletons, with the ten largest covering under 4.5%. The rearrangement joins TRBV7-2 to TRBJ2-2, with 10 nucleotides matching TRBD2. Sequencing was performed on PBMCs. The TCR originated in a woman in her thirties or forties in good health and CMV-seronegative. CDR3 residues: CASSLIGASGGITGELFF. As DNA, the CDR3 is TGTGCCAGCAGCTTAATCGGCGCTAGCGGGGGAATCACCGGGGAGCTGTTTTTT.